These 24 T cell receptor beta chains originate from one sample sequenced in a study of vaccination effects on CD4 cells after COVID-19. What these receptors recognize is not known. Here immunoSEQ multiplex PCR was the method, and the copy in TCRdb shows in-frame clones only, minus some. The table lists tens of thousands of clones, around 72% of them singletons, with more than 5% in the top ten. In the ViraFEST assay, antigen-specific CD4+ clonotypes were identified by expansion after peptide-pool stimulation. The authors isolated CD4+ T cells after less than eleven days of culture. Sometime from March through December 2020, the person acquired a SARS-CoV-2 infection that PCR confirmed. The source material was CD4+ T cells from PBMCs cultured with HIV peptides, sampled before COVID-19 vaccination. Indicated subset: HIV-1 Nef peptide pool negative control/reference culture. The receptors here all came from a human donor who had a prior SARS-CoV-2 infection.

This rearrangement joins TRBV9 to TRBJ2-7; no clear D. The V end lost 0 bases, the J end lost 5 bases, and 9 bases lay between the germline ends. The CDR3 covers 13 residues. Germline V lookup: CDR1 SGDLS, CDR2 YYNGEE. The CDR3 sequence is CASSVGPLNEQYF. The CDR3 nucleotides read TGTGCCAGCAGCGTAGGTCCGTTGAACGAGCAGTACTTC.

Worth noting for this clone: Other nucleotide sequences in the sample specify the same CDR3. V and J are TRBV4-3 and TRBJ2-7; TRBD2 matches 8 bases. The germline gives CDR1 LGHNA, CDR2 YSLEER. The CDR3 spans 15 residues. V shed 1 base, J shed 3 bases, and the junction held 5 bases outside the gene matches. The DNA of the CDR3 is TGCGCCAGCAGCCAAGCGGCGGGGGGCCACTACGAGCAGTACTTC. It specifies CASSQAAGGHYEQYF.

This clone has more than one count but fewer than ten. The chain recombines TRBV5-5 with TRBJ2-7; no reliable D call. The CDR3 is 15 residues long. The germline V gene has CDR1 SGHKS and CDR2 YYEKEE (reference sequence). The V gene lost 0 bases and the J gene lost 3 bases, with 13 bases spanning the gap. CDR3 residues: CASSLVWLPDYEQYF. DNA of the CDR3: TGTGCCAGCAGCTTGGTATGGTTGCCTGACTACGAGCAGTACTTC.

The CDR3 region is CASRAQSLGNQPQHF. The DNA of the CDR3 is TGTGCCAGCAGGGCTCAGAGCCTCGGCAATCAGCCCCAGCATTTT. The chain links TRBV2 to TRBJ1-5; no clear D gene. Looked up from germline, CDR1 is SNHLY and CDR2 is FYNNEI. Trimming shortened V by 6 bases and J by 2 bases, and 14 bases separated the two germline ends. This CDR3 contains 15 residues.

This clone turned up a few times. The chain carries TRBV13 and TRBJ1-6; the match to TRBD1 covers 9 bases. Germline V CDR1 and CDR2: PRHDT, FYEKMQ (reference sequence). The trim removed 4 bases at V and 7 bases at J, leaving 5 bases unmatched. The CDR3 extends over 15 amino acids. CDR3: CASSWGDRANSPLHF. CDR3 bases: TGTGCCAGCAGCTGGGGGGACAGGGCGAATTCACCCCTCCACTTT. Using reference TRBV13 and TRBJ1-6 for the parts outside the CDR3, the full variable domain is AAGVIQSPRHLIKEKRETATLKCYPIPRHDTVYWYQQGPGQDPQFLISFYEKMQSDKGSIPDRFSAQQFSDYHSELNMSSLELGDSALYFCASSWGDRANSPLHFGNGTRLTVT.

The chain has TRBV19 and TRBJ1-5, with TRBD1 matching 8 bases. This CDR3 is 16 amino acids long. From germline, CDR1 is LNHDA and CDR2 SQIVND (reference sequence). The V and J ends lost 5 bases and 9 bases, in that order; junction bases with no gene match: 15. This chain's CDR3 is CASSSRQGLFGRPQHF. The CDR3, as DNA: TGTGCCAGTAGTTCCCGACAGGGGCTATTTGGGAGGCCCCAGCATTTT.

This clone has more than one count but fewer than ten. The CDR3 reads CASSLGLQGGNNEQFF. CDR3 in DNA: TGTGCCAGCAGCTTGGGGTTACAGGGAGGAAACAATGAGCAGTTCTTC. V usage is TRBV5-6 and J usage is TRBJ2-1, with D perhaps TRBD1 or TRBD2 (6 bases each). V lost 0 bases and J lost 5, with 15 bases in between. The CDR3 has 16 amino acids. The germline CDR1 and CDR2 sequences are SGHDT and YYEEEE.

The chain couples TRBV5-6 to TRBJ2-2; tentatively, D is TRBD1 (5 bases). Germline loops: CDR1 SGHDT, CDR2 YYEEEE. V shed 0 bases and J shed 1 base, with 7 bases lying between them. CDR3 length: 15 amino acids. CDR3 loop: CASSLATGNTGELFF. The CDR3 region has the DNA TGTGCCAGCAGCTTGGCTACAGGGAACACCGGGGAGCTGTTTTTT.

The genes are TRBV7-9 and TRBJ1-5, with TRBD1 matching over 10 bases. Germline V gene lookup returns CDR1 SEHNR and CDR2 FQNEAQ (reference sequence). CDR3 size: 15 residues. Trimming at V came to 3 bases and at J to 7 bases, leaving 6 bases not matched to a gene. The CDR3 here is CASSLGQGYGQPQHF. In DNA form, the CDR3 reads TGTGCCAGCAGCTTGGGACAGGGGTATGGACAGCCCCAGCATTTT.

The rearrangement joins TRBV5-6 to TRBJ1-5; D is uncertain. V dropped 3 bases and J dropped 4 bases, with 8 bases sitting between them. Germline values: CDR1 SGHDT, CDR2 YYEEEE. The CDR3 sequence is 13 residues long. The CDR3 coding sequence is TGTGCCAGCAGCTCGGTCCTAAATCAGCCCCAGCATTTT. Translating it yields CASSSVLNQPQHF.

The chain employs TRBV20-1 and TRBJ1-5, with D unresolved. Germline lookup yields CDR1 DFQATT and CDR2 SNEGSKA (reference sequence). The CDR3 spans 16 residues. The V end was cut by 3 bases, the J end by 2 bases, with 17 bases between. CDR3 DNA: TGCAGTGCTAGTCGGGCGCGGGTCAGCGGCAATCAGCCCCAGCATTTT. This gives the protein CSASRARVSGNQPQHF.

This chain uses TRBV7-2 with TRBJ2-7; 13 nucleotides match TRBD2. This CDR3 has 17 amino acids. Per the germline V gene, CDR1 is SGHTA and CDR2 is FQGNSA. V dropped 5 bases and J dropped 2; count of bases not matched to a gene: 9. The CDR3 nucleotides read TGTGCCAGCAGCCGGAGGACTAGCGGGGGAATGACCTACGAGCAGTACTTC. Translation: CASSRRTSGGMTYEQYF.

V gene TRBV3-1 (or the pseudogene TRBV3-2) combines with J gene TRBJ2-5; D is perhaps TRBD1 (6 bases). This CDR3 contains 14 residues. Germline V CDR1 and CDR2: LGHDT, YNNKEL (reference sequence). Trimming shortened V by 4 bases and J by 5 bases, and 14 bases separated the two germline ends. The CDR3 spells CASSRQYREETQYF. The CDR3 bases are TGTGCCAGCAGCCGGCAGTACAGGGAGGAGACCCAGTACTTC.

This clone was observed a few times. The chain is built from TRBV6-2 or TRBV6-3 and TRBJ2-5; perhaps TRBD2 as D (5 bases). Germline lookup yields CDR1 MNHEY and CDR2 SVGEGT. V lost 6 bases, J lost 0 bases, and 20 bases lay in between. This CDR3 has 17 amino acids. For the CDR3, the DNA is TGTGCCAGCAGCCCCGTAAAGCGGACCCTGTACCAAGAGACCCAGTACTTC. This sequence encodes CASSPVKRTLYQETQYF.

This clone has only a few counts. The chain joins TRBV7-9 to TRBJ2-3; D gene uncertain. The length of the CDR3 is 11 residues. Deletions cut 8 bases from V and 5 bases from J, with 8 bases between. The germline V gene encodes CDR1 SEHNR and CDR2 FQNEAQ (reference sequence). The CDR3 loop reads CASQLGDTQYF. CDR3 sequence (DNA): TGTGCCAGCCAGTTGGGAGATACGCAGTATTTT.

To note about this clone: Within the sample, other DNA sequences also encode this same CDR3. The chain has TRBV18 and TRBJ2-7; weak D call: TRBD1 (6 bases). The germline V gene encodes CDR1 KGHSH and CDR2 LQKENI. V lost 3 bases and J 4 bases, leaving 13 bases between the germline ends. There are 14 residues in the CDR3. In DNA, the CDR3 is TGTGCCAGCTCACCTCAACAGGGAATATACGAGCAGTACTTC. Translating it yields CASSPQQGIYEQYF.

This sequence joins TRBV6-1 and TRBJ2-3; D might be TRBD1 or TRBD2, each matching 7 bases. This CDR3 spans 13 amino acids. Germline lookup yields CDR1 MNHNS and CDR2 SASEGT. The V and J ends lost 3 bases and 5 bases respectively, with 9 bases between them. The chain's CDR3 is CASSDRGGDTQYF. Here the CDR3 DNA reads TGTGCCAGCAGTGACAGGGGGGGAGATACGCAGTATTTT.

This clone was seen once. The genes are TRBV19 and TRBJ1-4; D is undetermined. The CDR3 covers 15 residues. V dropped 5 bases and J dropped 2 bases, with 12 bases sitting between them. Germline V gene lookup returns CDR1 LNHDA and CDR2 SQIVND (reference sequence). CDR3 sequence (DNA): TGTGCCAGTAGTCGGATCGGCGGCACTAATGAAAAACTGTTTTTT. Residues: CASSRIGGTNEKLFF.

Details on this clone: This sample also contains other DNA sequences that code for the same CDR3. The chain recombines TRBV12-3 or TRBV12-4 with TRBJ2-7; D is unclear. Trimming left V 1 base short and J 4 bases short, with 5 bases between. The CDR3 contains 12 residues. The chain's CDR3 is CASSLGRYEQYF. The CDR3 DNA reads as TGTGCCAGCAGTTTAGGACGATACGAGCAGTACTTC.

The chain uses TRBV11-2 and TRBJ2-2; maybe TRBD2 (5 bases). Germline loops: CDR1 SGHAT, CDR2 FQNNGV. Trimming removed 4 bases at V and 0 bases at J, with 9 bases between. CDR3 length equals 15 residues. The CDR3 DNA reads TGTGCCAGCAGCTCGGCGGGCTCGAACACCGGGGAGCTGTTTTTT. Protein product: CASSSAGSNTGELFF.

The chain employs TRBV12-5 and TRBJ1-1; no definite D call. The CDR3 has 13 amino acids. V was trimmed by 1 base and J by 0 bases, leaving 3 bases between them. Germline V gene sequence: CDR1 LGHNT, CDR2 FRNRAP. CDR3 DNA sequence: TGTGCTAGTGGTTTGGAAATGAACACTGAAGCTTTCTTT. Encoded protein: CASGLEMNTEAFF.

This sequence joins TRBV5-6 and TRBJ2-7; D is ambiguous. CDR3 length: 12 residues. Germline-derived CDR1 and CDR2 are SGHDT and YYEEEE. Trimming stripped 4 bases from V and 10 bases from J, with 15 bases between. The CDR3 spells CASSHTYYGQYF. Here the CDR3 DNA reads TGTGCCAGCAGCCACACATATTACGGACAGTACTTC.

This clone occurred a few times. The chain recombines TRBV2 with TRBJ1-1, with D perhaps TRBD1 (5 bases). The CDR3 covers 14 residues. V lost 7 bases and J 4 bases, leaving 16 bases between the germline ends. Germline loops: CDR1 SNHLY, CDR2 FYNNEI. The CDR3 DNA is TGTGCCAGCACCGGGCAGGGTTTTGGCACTGAAGCTTTCTTT. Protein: CASTGQGFGTEAFF. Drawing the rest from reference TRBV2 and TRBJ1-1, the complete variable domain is EPEVTQTPSHQVTQMGQEVILRCVPISNHLYFYWYRQILGQKVEFLVSFYNNEISEKSEIFDDQFSVERPDGSNFTLKIRSTKLEDSAMYFCASTGQGFGTEAFFGQGTRLTVV.

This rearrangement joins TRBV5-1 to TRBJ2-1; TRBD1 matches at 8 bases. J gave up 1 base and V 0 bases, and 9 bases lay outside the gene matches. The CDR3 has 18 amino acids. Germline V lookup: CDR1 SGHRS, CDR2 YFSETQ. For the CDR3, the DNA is TGCGCCAGCAGCTTGGCCGGACAGGGAACCGGATCCTACAATGAGCAGTTCTTC. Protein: CASSLAGQGTGSYNEQFF.